This TCR beta chain was sequenced in a study of neurological immune-mediated disorders. V trimming: 4 bases; J trimming: 8 bases; junction bases outside the gene matches: 7. The germline V gene has CDR1 KGHSH and CDR2 LQKENI. The CDR3 has 13 amino acids. TCRdb fed the 5' RACE reads into MiXCR, producing one record per CDR3 protein. The table records about 46,000 distinct CDR3 sequences, about 2% of them present only once. This clonotype was picked up many times. The rearrangement joins TRBV18 to TRBJ1-2; 7 bases map to TRBD1. The TCR was taken from a woman aged 40 to 49 with multiple sclerosis. Source material: PBMCs. The CDR3 protein is CASSLQTGKGYTF. For the CDR3, the DNA is TGTGCCAGCTCACTTCAGACAGGGAAAGGCTACACCTTC. Based on the CDR3 plus reference TRBV18 and TRBJ1-2, the full variable domain is NAGVMQNPRHLVRRRGQEARLRCSPMKGHSHVYWYRQLPEEGLKFMVYLQKENIIDESGMPKERFSAEFPKEGPSILRIQQVVRGDSAAYFCASSLQTGKGYTFGSGTRLTVV.